This T cell receptor beta chain came from a study of cytomegalovirus exposure and HLA in healthy donors. PCR involved 60 Vbeta and 13 Jbeta primers. TCRdb's copy holds only in-frame clones and misses some; the assay was immunoSEQ multiplex PCR. This sample has some 180,000 clones, with about 82% found just once. The CDR3 runs 15 residues. Unmatched junction bases numbered 10, after V lost 0 bases and J lost 9 bases. The germline V gene has CDR1 SGHDT and CDR2 YYEEEE. The study's findings and limits: In a later analysis, at a false discovery rate of 0.05, roughly 17,000 TCR beta sequences were associated with HLA alleles.

A few counts support this clone. Its antigen is currently unknown. This TCR was recovered from a woman between 50 and 59 years old in good health and CMV-seronegative. The V gene is TRBV5-6, the J gene TRBJ1-1, with TRBD1 identical over 8 bases. The sequenced sample consisted of PBMCs. Written as DNA, the CDR3 is TGTGCCAGCAGCTTGGGACAACCGGGACAGGCTAAAGCTTTCTTT. Translated: CASSLGQPGQAKAFF.